These 15 T cell receptor beta chains originate from one sample sequenced in a study of response to subunit inactivated influenza vaccine. TCRdb analysed the RT-PCR reads with MiXCR anew, one entry per CDR3 protein. The profile covers about 520,000 distinct CDR3 sequences, with more than 7% appearing a single time and 10% to 15% taken by the ten largest. Specimen: PBMCs from blood, collected about 23 months after vaccination. These receptors were obtained from a man aged 50-75 years who received an inactivated influenza vaccine.

The rearrangement uses TRBV18 and TRBJ2-1; 8 positions agree with TRBD1. V lost 5 bases and J lost 4; bases outside the gene matches: 7. Germline CDR1 reads KGHSH; CDR2 reads LQKENI. There are 15 residues in the CDR3. The CDR3 here is CASSVGTGLYNEQFF. The CDR3 nucleotides are TGTGCCAGCTCAGTAGGGACAGGTTTATACAATGAGCAGTTCTTC.

The V gene is TRBV6-1, the J gene TRBJ1-1; no definite D call. There are 14 residues in the CDR3. V lost 2 bases, J lost 5 bases, and 12 bases lay in between. CDR1 is MNHNS, CDR2 SASEGT, per germline. CDR3 sequence: CASSEKGRSTEAFF. In nucleotides, the CDR3 is TGTGCCAGCAGTGAAAAGGGTCGAAGTACTGAAGCTTTCTTT.

The sample holds many counts of this clonotype. This rearrangement joins TRBV5-1 to TRBJ2-7, with D possibly matching TRBD2 (6 bases). Trimming stripped 4 bases from V and 4 bases from J, with 18 bases between. Germline V gene lookup returns CDR1 SGHRS and CDR2 YFSETQ. The CDR3 extends over 15 amino acids. CDR3 region: CASSPGWAGIYEQYF. In nucleotides, the CDR3 is TGCGCCAGCAGCCCTGGTTGGGCGGGGATTTACGAGCAGTACTTC.

This clonotype was counted ten times or more. The chain uses TRBV10-3 and TRBJ1-1; no definite D call. Germline lookup yields CDR1 ENHRY and CDR2 SYGVKD. The CDR3 has 14 amino acids. Deletions cut 7 bases from V and 1 base from J, with 13 bases between. In nucleotides, the CDR3 is TGTGCCATCACCGACGCGCCGCCGAACACTGAAGCTTTCTTT. Translated, it gives CAITDAPPNTEAFF.

The sample holds many counts of this clonotype. V and J are TRBV28 and TRBJ2-7, with 12 bases that match TRBD2. V was clipped by 5 bases and J by 11 bases; unmatched bases: 4. CDR3 length equals 12 residues. Germline V gives CDR1 MDHEN, CDR2 SYDVKM. The CDR3 sequence: CASSLSSGREYF. The CDR3 region has the DNA TGTGCCAGCAGTCTCTCTAGCGGGAGGGAGTACTTC.

This clonotype was recorded a few times. V usage is TRBV10-3 and J usage is TRBJ2-5, with D unresolved. The germline CDR1 and CDR2 sequences are ENHRY and SYGVKD. CDR3 length: 11 amino acids. V dropped 3 bases and J dropped 4 bases, with 3 bases sitting between them. The CDR3 is CAISDRETQYF. CDR3 nucleotides: TGTGCCATCAGTGACAGAGAGACCCAGTACTTC.

This clonotype was counted many times. The chain is built from TRBV10-3 and TRBJ2-1; 7 bases map to TRBD2. CDR1 and CDR2 from the germline V gene are ENHRY and SYGVKD. Trimming took 8 bases from V and 5 from J; bases not matched to a gene: 6. The CDR3 has 13 residues. The CDR3 nucleotides read TGTGCCATCTTCGGGGGGTTGGACAATGAGCAGTTCTTC. It is translated as CAIFGGLDNEQFF.

This clonotype was seen ten or more times. This chain joins TRBV5-1 and TRBJ1-6; D gene uncertain. Deletions cut 7 bases from V and 8 bases from J, with 16 bases between. The CDR3 totals 14 residues. Germline CDR1 SGHRS, CDR2 YFSETQ. DNA of the CDR3: TGCGCCAGCCGATTTGAAGGCCAATATTCACCCCTCCACTTT. Translating gives CASRFEGQYSPLHF.

This clonotype was detected a few times. The chain uses TRBV3-1 and TRBJ1-2; the D gene is possibly TRBD1 (6 bases). CDR3 size: 15 residues. Trimming cost V 1 base and J 4 bases, with 13 bases left between them. Germline V gene data show CDR1 as LGHDT and CDR2 as YNNKEL (reference sequence). CDR3 sequence: CASSQVGGRAYGYTF. The CDR3 DNA follows: TGTGCCAGCAGCCAAGTCGGGGGGCGCGCCTATGGCTACACCTTC.

This sequence joins TRBV29-1 and TRBJ1-1, with 8 bases that match TRBD1. The CDR3 is 15 amino acids. Germline assignment: CDR1 SQVTM and CDR2 ANQGSEA. J was trimmed by 0 bases and V by 2 bases; bases with no gene match: 5. The CDR3 region has the DNA TGCAGCGTTGAACAAAACAGGGGGATGAACACTGAAGCTTTCTTT. The encoded protein is CSVEQNRGMNTEAFF.

The chain carries TRBV4-2 and TRBJ1-2, with D perhaps matching TRBD1 (6 bases). The germline gives CDR1 LGHNA, CDR2 YNFKEQ. Trimming removed 1 base from V and 8 bases from J, with 17 bases in between. The CDR3 extends over 15 amino acids. CDR3 bases: TGTGCCAGCAGCCAAGTCCAGGGTCAGGGGAGCGGCTACACCTTC. Translated: CASSQVQGQGSGYTF.

This clonotype was seen a few times. The chain employs TRBV20-1 and TRBJ1-5; D perhaps matches TRBD1 (5 bases). Germline V gene data show CDR1 as DFQATT and CDR2 as SNEGSKA (reference sequence). The length of the CDR3 is 15 residues. With 3 bases removed from V and 3 bases from J, the gap between germline ends came to 15 bases. The CDR3, as DNA: TGCAGTGCTAGTGACATGAGGGGAGACAATCAGCCCCAGCATTTT. As protein: CSASDMRGDNQPQHF.

This sequence joins TRBV29-1 and TRBJ2-7; TRBD2 agrees at 12 bases. V lost 6 bases, J lost 3 bases, and 15 bases stayed unmatched. The germline CDR1 and CDR2 sequences are SQVTM and ANQGSEA. The CDR3 has 17 residues. The CDR3 DNA sequence: TGCAGCGTGACAGGGGACCCTACTAGCGGGAGGCTCTACGAGCAGTACTTC. As protein: CSVTGDPTSGRLYEQYF.

This clonotype was counted a few times. The DNA of the CDR3 is TGTGCCAGCAGTTTTATTGGCGGGGGCCTTTCGTTAGCCAAAAACATTCAGTACTTC. Its translation is CASSFIGGGLSLAKNIQYF. V gene TRBV12-3 or TRBV12-4 combines with J gene TRBJ2-4, with D maybe TRBD2 (7 bases). The ends were cut back, 3 bases at V and 0 bases at J, with 21 bases in the middle. The CDR3 consists of 19 residues.

The chain has TRBV5-5 and TRBJ2-2; D not certain. V was cut by 0 bases and J by 5 bases, with 8 bases left in between. This CDR3 is built from 14 residues. Germline assignment: CDR1 SGHKS and CDR2 YYEKEE (reference sequence). The CDR3 spells CASSLVWFTGELFF. CDR3 sequence (DNA): TGTGCCAGCAGCTTGGTGTGGTTTACCGGGGAGCTGTTTTTT.